This passage covers 18 T cell receptor beta chains from one sample sequenced in a study of blood T cell repertoires in COVID-19. Here immunoSEQ multiplex PCR was the method, and the copy in TCRdb shows in-frame clones only, minus some. The profile shows some 190,000 clones, roughly four fifths of them singletons. Material: peripheral blood. The receptors were sampled from a woman in her 70s with active or convalescent COVID-19.

This chain joins TRBV6-5 and TRBJ2-4, with 10 bases aligning to TRBD2. Germline assignment: CDR1 MNHEY and CDR2 SVGAGI. The V gene end was trimmed by 4 bases and the J gene end by 8 bases; junction bases not matched to a gene: 2. The CDR3 spans 13 residues. The CDR3 protein is CASSLAGGDIQYF. The CDR3 DNA sequence: TGTGCCAGCAGTTTAGCGGGAGGTGACATTCAGTACTTC.

The gene calls are TRBV11-2 and TRBJ2-3; D possibly corresponds to TRBD2 (6 bases). V shed 5 bases and J shed 2 bases, with 17 bases lying between them. Germline CDR1 SGHAT, CDR2 FQNNGV. The CDR3 extends over 16 amino acids. The CDR3 region is CASSPRRGRNTDTQYF. The CDR3 bases are TGTGCCAGCAGCCCCCGTCGGGGGAGGAACACAGATACGCAGTATTTT.

V gene TRBV30 combines with J gene TRBJ2-1, with 8 bases matching TRBD2. The germline V gene encodes CDR1 GTSNPN and CDR2 SVGIG (reference sequence). With V trimmed by 3 bases and J by 10 bases, 8 bases remained unmatched. This CDR3 is built from 13 residues. Here the CDR3 reads CAWSATRGGEQFF. CDR3 nucleotides: TGTGCCTGGAGCGCTACTCGGGGGGGGGAGCAGTTCTTC.

The V and J genes are TRBV10-3 and TRBJ2-3; 7 positions match TRBD2. Germline-derived CDR1 and CDR2 are ENHRY and SYGVKD. J was trimmed by 1 base and V by 5 bases; bases with no gene match: 6. The CDR3 totals 15 residues. CDR3 protein: CAISIGLGGTDTQYF. For the CDR3, the DNA is TGTGCCATCAGTATCGGACTAGGCGGCACAGATACGCAGTATTTT.

This chain connects TRBV9 to TRBJ1-6, with D unresolved. Trimming shortened V by 5 bases and J by 10 bases, and 19 bases separated the two germline ends. The germline V gene encodes CDR1 SGDLS and CDR2 YYNGEE. The CDR3 loop spans 15 amino acids. This CDR3 is CASSPRGSARSPLHF. CDR3 bases: TGTGCCAGCAGTCCCCGAGGGTCGGCACGGTCACCCCTCCACTTT.

The chain joins TRBV19 to TRBJ1-2; D remains unclear. CDR3 size: 16 residues. Trimming shortened V by 6 bases and J by 4 bases, and 21 bases separated the two germline ends. The V gene's germline CDR1 is LNHDA and CDR2 SQIVND (reference sequence). CDR3 region: CASRACLHPKSYGYTF. As DNA, the CDR3 is TGTGCCAGTAGGGCCTGCCTCCATCCGAAATCCTATGGCTACACCTTC.

This chain links TRBV4-1 with TRBJ1-4; D possibly corresponds to TRBD1 (6 bases). V was cut by 0 bases and J by 2 bases, with 7 bases left in between. CDR3 length equals 15 residues. Germline V CDR1 and CDR2: MGHRA, YSYEKL. CDR3 protein: CASSQEQGTNEKLFF. In nucleotides, the CDR3 is TGCGCCAGCAGCCAAGAACAGGGCACTAATGAAAAACTGTTTTTT.

The gene calls are TRBV3-1 (or the pseudogene TRBV3-2) and TRBJ2-3, with 7 bases fitting TRBD2. Germline CDR1 is LGHDT and CDR2 is YNNKEL (reference sequence). After removal of 5 bases from V and 3 bases from J, the junction contained 17 bases not matched to a gene. The CDR3 consists of 18 residues. The DNA for the CDR3 is TGTGCCAGCAGCAGGGAGGGCCGGGGAGGCATCAGTACAGATACGCAGTATTTT. Its translation is CASSREGRGGISTDTQYF.

The chain links TRBV23-1 to TRBJ1-5; D unclear. TRBV23-1 is flagged as an ORF with uncertain function. V was shortened by 1 base and J by 4 bases, with 14 bases between the two germline ends. The CDR3 extends over 16 amino acids. The chain's CDR3 is CASSQCLIEANQPQHF. The CDR3 bases are TGCGCCAGCAGTCAATGTCTCATTGAGGCTAATCAGCCCCAGCATTTT.

This clone was seen ten or more times. The CDR3 region has the DNA TGTGCCTGGAGTGTACATGGAAACACCATATATTTT. This codes for CAWSVHGNTIYF. This chain joins TRBV30 and TRBJ1-3; D gene ambiguous. The V and J ends lost 0 bases and 3 bases respectively, with 3 bases between them. The germline CDR1 and CDR2 sequences are GTSNPN and SVGIG (reference sequence). The CDR3 spans 12 residues.

The V gene is TRBV4-1, the J gene TRBJ2-1; D perhaps matches TRBD2 (5 bases). Looked up from germline, CDR1 is MGHRA and CDR2 is YSYEKL. Trimming left V 4 bases short and J 4 bases short, with 8 bases between. This CDR3 contains 13 residues. In DNA, the CDR3 is TGCGCCAGCAGCCTCGAGCGGTACAATGAGCAGTTCTTC. Translated, it gives CASSLERYNEQFF.

The chain carries TRBV7-2 and TRBJ1-5; D gene uncertain. The CDR3 has 15 amino acids. Trimming pared 1 base from V and 6 bases from J, leaving 13 bases between. Germline V CDR1 and CDR2: SGHTA, FQGNSA. In DNA form, the CDR3 reads TGTGCCAGCAGCTTAGATGGGTGGAGGAGTCAGCCCCAGCATTTT. Amino acid sequence: CASSLDGWRSQPQHF.

About this clone: An end of the junction differs from the germline gene, which may be a read error. J is TRBJ2-7 and V is TRBV5-1, with D maybe TRBD1 (5 bases). Germline V gene lookup returns CDR1 SGHRS and CDR2 YFSETQ. This CDR3 comprises 15 residues. In DNA, the CDR3 is TGCGCCAGCACCTTGTTGGTGGGGCGGCTCTACGAGCAGTACTTC. Encoded protein: CASTLLVGRLYEQYF.

The rearrangement joins TRBV4-1 to TRBJ2-2, with D possibly TRBD1 on 6 matching bases. V lost 0 bases, J lost 7 bases, and 24 bases lay in between. This CDR3 spans 19 amino acids. Germline-derived CDR1 and CDR2 are MGHRA and YSYEKL. DNA of the CDR3: TGCGCCAGCAGCCAAGATCTAGACGGCAGTGCCAGGGGCCACGGGGAGCTGTTTTTT. Amino acids: CASSQDLDGSARGHGELFF.

The V and J genes are TRBV5-1 and TRBJ2-1; 9 positions match TRBD2. CDR1 and CDR2 (germline): SGHRS, YFSETQ. The CDR3 spans 18 residues. Losses at the gene ends were 0 bases for V and 6 bases for J; bases not matched to a gene: 13. In DNA form, the CDR3 reads TGCGCCAGCAGCTTGGGGCTAGCGGGAAGGAGGCTCTCCAATGAGCAGTTCTTC. It codes for CASSLGLAGRRLSNEQFF.

The V gene is TRBV7-3, the J gene TRBJ1-1; 7 nucleotides align to TRBD1. Germline V gene data show CDR1 as SGHTA and CDR2 as FQGTGA. J was trimmed by 1 base and V by 1 base; bases with no gene match: 9. This CDR3 has 17 residues. The CDR3 region is CASSLRGEQGTNTEAFF. The CDR3 DNA reads TGTGCCAGCAGCTTAAGAGGGGAACAGGGGACGAACACTGAAGCTTTCTTT.

This chain uses TRBV29-1 with TRBJ2-5; 14 bases line up with TRBD2. The CDR3 length is 15 residues. Per the germline V gene, CDR1 is SQVTM and CDR2 is ANQGSEA. V trimming: 6 bases; J trimming: 5 bases; junction bases outside the gene matches: 8. The CDR3: CSVLTSGRAEETQYF. For the CDR3, the DNA is TGCAGCGTCTTGACTAGCGGGAGGGCCGAGGAGACCCAGTACTTC. The full variable domain, in which reference TRBV29-1 and TRBJ2-5 provide the parts outside the CDR3, is SAVISQKPSRDICQRGTSLTIQCQVDSQVTMMFWYRQQPGQSLTLIATANQGSEATYESGFVIDKFPISRPNLTFSTLTVSNMSPEDSSIYLCSVLTSGRAEETQYFGPGTRLLVL.

V usage is TRBV7-9 and J usage is TRBJ1-5, with no clear D. Trimming pared 5 bases from V and 5 bases from J, leaving 19 bases between. The germline V gene encodes CDR1 SEHNR and CDR2 FQNEAQ (reference sequence). CDR3 length: 16 amino acids. The CDR3 loop reads CASSPTGGVGDQPQHF. CDR3 coding DNA: TGTGCCAGCAGCCCCACGGGAGGCGTCGGCGATCAGCCCCAGCATTTT.